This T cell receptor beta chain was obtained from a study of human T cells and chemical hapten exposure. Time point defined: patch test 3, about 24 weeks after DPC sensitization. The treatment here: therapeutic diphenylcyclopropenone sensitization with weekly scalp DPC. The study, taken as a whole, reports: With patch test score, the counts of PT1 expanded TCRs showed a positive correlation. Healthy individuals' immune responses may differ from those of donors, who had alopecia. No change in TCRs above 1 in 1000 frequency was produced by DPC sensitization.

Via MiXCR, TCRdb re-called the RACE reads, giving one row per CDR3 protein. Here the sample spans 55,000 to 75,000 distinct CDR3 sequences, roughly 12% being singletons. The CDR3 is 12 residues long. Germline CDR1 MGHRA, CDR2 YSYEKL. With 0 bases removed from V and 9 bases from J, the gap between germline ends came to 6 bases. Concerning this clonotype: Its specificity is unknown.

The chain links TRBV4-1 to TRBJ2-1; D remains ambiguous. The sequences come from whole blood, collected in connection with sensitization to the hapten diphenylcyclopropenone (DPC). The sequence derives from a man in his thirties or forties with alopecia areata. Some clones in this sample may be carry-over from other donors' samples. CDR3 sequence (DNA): TGCGCCAGCAGCCAAGAGTTAGGTGAGCAGTTCTTC. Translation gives CASSQELGEQFF.